The T cell receptor beta chain described here comes from a study of blood T cell repertoires in COVID-19 (dated by TCRdb to the early 2020s). About the investigation overall: Samples covering the acute and convalescent phases of COVID-19 were provided by collaborators in the United States, Italy and Spain. The repertoires were made available in a free public database intended to serve as a resource for research on the immune response to SARS-CoV-2. Where available, HLA class I and class II types were obtained from metadata supplied by the sample provider rather than from assay-based typing. The material from the prospective study consisted of cDNA or gDNA derived from T cells, B-cell-depleted T cells, or PBMCs. Samples were obtained from the ongoing ImmuneRACE study (first 160 participants) and from over 1,000 subjects provided by 6 global collaborators. The dataset comprised deeply sampled blood TCRbeta repertoires from subjects exposed to, actively infected with, or recovered from COVID-19. The sample metadata nearly always contained a de-identified subject ID, COVID-19 status, age in years and sex.

This clone was found once. Its antigen has not been determined. The input lacks base qualities; no much larger clone sits a single base away. The full study reports these points: Clinical and demographic metadata were provided uncurated, with the amount varying by source and participant.

Via the germline V gene, CDR1 is MGHRA and CDR2 YSYEKL. V and J are truncated by 2 bases and 1 base respectively, leaving an intervening sequence of 9 bases. Inclusive of the bounding cysteine and phenylalanine, the CDR3 is 15 residues long. The entry retains the CDR3 DNA only, 45 bases that are in frame from base 1. Each collaborating institution followed its own protocols to collect whole blood in K2EDTA tubes. For TCRbeta analysis, collaborators shipped samples as frozen whole blood, isolated PBMCs, or DNA extracted from either of those sample types. TCRbeta CDR3 regions were amplified from genomic DNA by means of the immunoSEQ Assay, a bias-controlled multiplex PCR. In the paper's pipeline: The number of nucleated cells in each sample was estimated from the amplification of reference gene primers within the assay. Sequence reads were collapsed and filtered to measure the absolute abundance of every unique TCRbeta CDR3 rearrangement. For each sample, productive Simpson clonality was calculated by taking the square root of Simpson's diversity index across productive rearrangements. TCRdb holds this immuneACCESS table with in-frame rearrangements only. Some clones are missing; in checked studies, unresolved V genes explain under half, and the rest has no known cause. V, J and clone size are taken as reported in that table, and D and trimming were inferred from the DNA itself. The sample records around 110,000 clones, approximately 90% of which are singletons. The ten largest clones take up under 2% of the sample.

Recombination linked TRBV4-1 to TRBJ2-4; the D gene is perhaps TRBD1, from 6 matching bases. The TCR comes from a human donor with active COVID-19. The donor label of this sample is uncertain. Sequencing input: peripheral blood. DNA sequence: TGCGCCAGCAGCCAACCAGGACAGGCCAAAAACATTCAGTACTTC. Translated, this is CASSQPGQAKNIQYF.